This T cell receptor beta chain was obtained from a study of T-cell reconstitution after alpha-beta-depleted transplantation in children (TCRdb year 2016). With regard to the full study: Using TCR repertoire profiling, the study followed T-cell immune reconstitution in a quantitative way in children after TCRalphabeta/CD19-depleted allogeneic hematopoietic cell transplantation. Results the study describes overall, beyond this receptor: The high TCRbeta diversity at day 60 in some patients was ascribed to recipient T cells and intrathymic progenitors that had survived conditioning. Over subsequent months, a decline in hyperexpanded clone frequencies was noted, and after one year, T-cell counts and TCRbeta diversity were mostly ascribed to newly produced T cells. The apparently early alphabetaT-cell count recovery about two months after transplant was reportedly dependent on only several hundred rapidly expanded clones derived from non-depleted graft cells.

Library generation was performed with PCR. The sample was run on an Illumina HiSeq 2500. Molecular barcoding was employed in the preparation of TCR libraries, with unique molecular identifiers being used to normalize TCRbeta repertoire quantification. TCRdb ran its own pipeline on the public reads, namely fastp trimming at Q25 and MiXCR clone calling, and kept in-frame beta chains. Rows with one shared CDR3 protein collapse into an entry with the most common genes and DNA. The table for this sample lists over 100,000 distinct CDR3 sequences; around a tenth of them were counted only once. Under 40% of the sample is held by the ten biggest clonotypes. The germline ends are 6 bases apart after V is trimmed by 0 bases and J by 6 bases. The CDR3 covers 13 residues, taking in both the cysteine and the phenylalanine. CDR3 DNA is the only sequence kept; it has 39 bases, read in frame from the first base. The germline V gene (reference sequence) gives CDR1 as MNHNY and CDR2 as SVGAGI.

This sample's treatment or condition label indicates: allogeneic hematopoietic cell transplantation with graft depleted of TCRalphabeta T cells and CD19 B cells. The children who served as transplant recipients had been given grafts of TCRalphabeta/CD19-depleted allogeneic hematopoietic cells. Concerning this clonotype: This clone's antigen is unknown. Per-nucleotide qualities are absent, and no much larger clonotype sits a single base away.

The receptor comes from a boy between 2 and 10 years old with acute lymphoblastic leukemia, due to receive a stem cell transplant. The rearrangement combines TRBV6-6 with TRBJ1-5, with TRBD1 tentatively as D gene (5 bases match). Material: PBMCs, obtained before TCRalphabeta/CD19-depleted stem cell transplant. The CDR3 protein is CASSYSGTQPQHF. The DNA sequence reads TGTGCCAGCAGTTACTCGGGGACTCAGCCCCAGCATTTT.